The next 7 T cell receptor beta chains were all read from a single sample in a study of blood T cell repertoires in COVID-19. This table comes from immunoSEQ multiplex PCR, and its TCRdb copy is limited to in-frame clones, with some not included. This sample has under 300,000 clones; roughly 86% occur once, and the top ten carry about 1%. The sequenced sample consisted of PBMCs or T cells enriched from blood (not recorded which). These receptors were collected from a woman in her twenties or thirties who had recovered from COVID-19.

The rearrangement uses TRBV30 and TRBJ2-2; 7 bases are shared with TRBD2. Trimming at V came to 8 bases and at J to 5 bases, leaving 14 bases not matched to a gene. This CDR3 region has 15 residues. Germline V gene data show CDR1 as GTSNPN and CDR2 as SVGIG (reference sequence). The CDR3 nucleotides are TGTGCCGGGGTACCGGGACTAATTTCTACCGGGGAGCTGTTTTTT. Protein: CAGVPGLISTGELFF.

The chain has TRBV7-8 and TRBJ1-2; 9 bases line up with TRBD1. J lost 5 bases, V lost 10 bases, and 8 bases had no gene match. CDR1 SGHVS and CDR2 FQNEAQ come from the germline V gene. CDR3 length equals 13 residues. The CDR3 DNA follows: TGTGCCACCGTGGGGACAGGGTTATATGGCTACACCTTC. Its protein product is CATVGTGLYGYTF. The whole variable domain, filled in from reference TRBV7-8 and TRBJ1-2, reads GAGVSQSPRYKVAKRGQDVALRCDPISGHVSLFWYQQALGQGPEFLTYFQNEAQLDKSGLPSDRFFAERPEGSVSTLKIQRTQQEDSAVYLCATVGTGLYGYTFGSGTRLTVV.

The rearrangement uses TRBV5-1 and TRBJ1-2; 8 bases fit TRBD1. Germline CDR1 SGHRS, CDR2 YFSETQ. The junction had 13 bases not matched to a gene; V was cut back by 4 bases and J by 5 bases. There are 16 residues in the CDR3. Here the CDR3 reads CASSPFGTGVIYGYTF. CDR3 sequence (DNA): TGCGCCAGCAGCCCCTTCGGGACAGGCGTTATTTATGGCTACACCTTC. Filled out from reference TRBV5-1 and TRBJ1-2, the complete variable domain reads KAGVTQTPRYLIKTRGQQVTLSCSPISGHRSVSWYQQTPGQGLQFLFEYFSETQRNKGNFPGRFSGRQFSNSRSEMNVSTLELGDSALYLCASSPFGTGVIYGYTFGSGTRLTVV.

This chain uses TRBV5-6 with TRBJ1-4; D may be TRBD1 (5 bases). The CDR3 is made up of 14 amino acids. V lost 0 bases to trimming and J lost 4 bases, with 7 bases between them. The germline CDR1 and CDR2 sequences are SGHDT and YYEEEE. The CDR3 spells CASSLGQFNEKLFF. DNA for the CDR3: TGTGCCAGCAGCTTGGGACAGTTTAATGAAAAACTGTTTTTT.

J is TRBJ2-7 and V is TRBV27; 12 nucleotides line up with TRBD2. Germline V gives CDR1 MNHEY, CDR2 SMNVEV (reference sequence). J gave up 3 bases and V 1 base, and 7 bases lay outside the gene matches. The CDR3 extends over 17 amino acids. The CDR3 spells CASSLLLAGGPDYEQYF. In DNA form, the CDR3 reads TGTGCCAGCAGTTTATTGCTAGCGGGAGGGCCGGACTACGAGCAGTACTTC.

The genes are TRBV12-5 and TRBJ1-2; TRBD1 might be the D (6 bases). The germline V gene encodes CDR1 LGHNT and CDR2 FRNRAP. The V end lost 1 base, the J end lost 4 bases, and 10 bases lay between the germline ends. This CDR3 comprises 14 residues. The CDR3 loop is CASGLGGRGYGYTF. The CDR3 coding sequence is TGTGCTAGTGGTTTGGGGGGGCGAGGCTATGGCTACACCTTC.

This chain links TRBV7-2 with TRBJ2-5; the D gene is possibly TRBD2 (6 bases). CDR3 length: 16 residues. Germline assignment: CDR1 SGHTA and CDR2 FQGNSA. Trimming stripped 0 bases from V and 6 bases from J, with 17 bases between. CDR3 nucleotides: TGTGCCAGCAGCTTAGCCCGACGGGGGATGACGAAGACCCAGTACTTC. Protein sequence: CASSLARRGMTKTQYF.